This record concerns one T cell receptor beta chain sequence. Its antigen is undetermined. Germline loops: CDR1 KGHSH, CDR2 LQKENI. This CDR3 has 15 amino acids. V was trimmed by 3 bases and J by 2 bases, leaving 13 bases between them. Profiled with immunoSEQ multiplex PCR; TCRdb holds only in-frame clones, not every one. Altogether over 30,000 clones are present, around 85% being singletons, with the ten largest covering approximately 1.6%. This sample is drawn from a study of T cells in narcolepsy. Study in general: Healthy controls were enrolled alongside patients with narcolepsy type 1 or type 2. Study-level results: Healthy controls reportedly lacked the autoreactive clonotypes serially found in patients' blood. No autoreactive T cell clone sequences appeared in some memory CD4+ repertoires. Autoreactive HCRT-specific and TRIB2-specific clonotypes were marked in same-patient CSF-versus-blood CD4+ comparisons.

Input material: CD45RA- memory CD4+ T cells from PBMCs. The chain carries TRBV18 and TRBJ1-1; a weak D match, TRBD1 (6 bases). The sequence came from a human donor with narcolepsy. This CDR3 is CASSPIGGPNTEAFF. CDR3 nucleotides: TGTGCCAGCTCACCGATTGGGGGCCCTAACACTGAAGCTTTCTTT.